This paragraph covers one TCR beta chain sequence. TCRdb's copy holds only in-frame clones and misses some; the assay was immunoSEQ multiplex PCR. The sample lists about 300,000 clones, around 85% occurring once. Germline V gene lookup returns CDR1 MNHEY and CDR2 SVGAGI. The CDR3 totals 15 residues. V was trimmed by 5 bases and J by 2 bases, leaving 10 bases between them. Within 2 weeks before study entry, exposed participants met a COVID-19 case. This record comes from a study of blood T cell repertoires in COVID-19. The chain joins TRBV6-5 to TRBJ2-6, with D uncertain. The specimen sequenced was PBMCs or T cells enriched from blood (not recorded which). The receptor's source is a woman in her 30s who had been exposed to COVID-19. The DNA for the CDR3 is TGTGCCAGCAGTCCCCCCATCCCTGGGGCCAACGTCCTGACTTTC. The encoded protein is CASSPPIPGANVLTF.